Below, 18 T cell receptor beta chains from the same sample are listed, as sequenced in a study of beta chain features in type 1 diabetes. General observations from the study: Significant though moderate, a shortening of TCRB CDR3s appeared in all four CD4+ subsets of Type 1 diabetes patients.

These receptors have no identified antigens. Of the isolated RNA, all was reverse transcribed, and so the sequenced material was expressed TCRB transcripts. The table came from immunoSEQ multiplex PCR; TCRdb's copy has only in-frame clones and leaves some out. The sample shows under 850,000 clones, 13% of them seen only once. Sequenced sample: naive CD4+ T cells from blood. These receptors were taken from a man between 18 and 29 years old with type 1 diabetes.

This rearrangement joins TRBV9 to TRBJ1-2; TRBD1 is a possible D gene (5 bases). V dropped 4 bases and J dropped 6 bases, with 19 bases sitting between them. The CDR3 runs 15 residues. Germline CDR1 SGDLS, CDR2 YYNGEE. The CDR3 sequence: CASSPGGGEDHGYTF. The CDR3 nucleotides are TGTGCCAGCAGCCCGGGCGGGGGTGAAGATCATGGCTACACCTTC.

The CDR3 protein is CASSPTTGGTEAFF. For the CDR3, the DNA is TGTGCCAGCTCACCAACGACAGGGGGAACTGAAGCTTTCTTT. The chain couples TRBV18 to TRBJ1-1; TRBD1 matches 9 bases. J gave up 5 bases and V 2 bases, and 3 bases lay outside the gene matches. This CDR3 has 14 amino acids. The germline V gene has CDR1 KGHSH and CDR2 LQKENI. Full variable domain (remainder filled in from reference TRBV18 and TRBJ1-1): NAGVMQNPRHLVRRRGQEARLRCSPMKGHSHVYWYRQLPEEGLKFMVYLQKENIIDESGMPKERFSAEFPKEGPSILRIQQVVRGDSAAYFCASSPTTGGTEAFFGQGTRLTVV.

This clone appeared a few times. The CDR3 DNA reads as TGTGCCAGCAGCGGGGGTGAGACCCAGTACTTC. Residues: CASSGGETQYF. This rearrangement joins TRBV7-9 to TRBJ2-5; D possibly matches TRBD1 or TRBD2 (5 bases each). Germline-derived CDR1 and CDR2 are SEHNR and FQNEAQ (reference sequence). The CDR3 totals 11 residues. The V and J ends lost 5 bases and 5 bases respectively, with 6 bases between them.

This clone showed up just a few times. The chain links TRBV29-1 to TRBJ2-1; unclear D gene. The ends were cut back, 4 bases at V and 5 bases at J, with 15 bases in the middle. Germline V lookup: CDR1 SQVTM, CDR2 ANQGSEA. This CDR3 has 14 residues. The chain's CDR3 is CSVVSRLSDNEQFF. The CDR3 DNA follows: TGCAGCGTTGTCTCCAGGTTATCGGACAATGAGCAGTTCTTC.

This clone has only a few counts. The CDR3 loop is CASSPTGQGSNQPQHF. The CDR3 bases are TGTGCCAGCAGCCCAACAGGCCAGGGGAGCAATCAGCCCCAGCATTTT. V gene TRBV4-2 combines with J gene TRBJ1-5; D is perhaps TRBD1 (6 bases). The ends were cut back, 4 bases at V and 1 base at J, with 14 bases in the middle. CDR1 is LGHNA and CDR2 is YNFKEQ in the germline V gene. This CDR3 is built from 16 residues.

The V and J genes are TRBV27 and TRBJ2-2; TRBD2 is a possible D gene (5 bases). V was cut by 7 bases and J by 2 bases, with 20 bases left in between. CDR3 length equals 17 residues. In germline, CDR1 is MNHEY, CDR2 SMNVEV (reference sequence). CDR3 in amino acids: CASKARADRGNTGELFF. CDR3 in DNA: TGTGCCAGCAAGGCCCGGGCAGACCGGGGTAACACCGGGGAGCTGTTTTTT.

This clone was recorded a few times. This rearrangement joins TRBV12-5 to TRBJ1-2; 7 nucleotides line up with TRBD1. This CDR3 is built from 14 residues. The germline gives CDR1 LGHNT, CDR2 FRNRAP. J lost 8 bases, V lost 0 bases, and 6 bases had no gene match. CDR3: CASGLVPGGFGYTF. DNA of the CDR3: TGTGCTAGTGGTTTGGTTCCAGGGGGATTCGGCTACACCTTC.

V is TRBV25-1 and J is TRBJ2-7; D is possibly TRBD2 (6 bases). The length of the CDR3 is 15 residues. Germline V gene sequence: CDR1 MGHDK, CDR2 SYGVNS. Deletions cut 3 bases from V and 7 bases from J, with 19 bases between. CDR3 in amino acids: CASSDTGTASGEQYF. CDR3 sequence (DNA): TGTGCCAGCAGTGACACCGGGACTGCATCGGGAGAGCAGTACTTC.

The CDR3 spells CASSLAGSGDFYNEQFF. As DNA, the CDR3 is TGTGCCAGCAGCTTAGCGGGTAGCGGGGATTTCTACAATGAGCAGTTCTTC. This chain uses TRBV7-9 with TRBJ2-1, with TRBD2 identical over 8 bases. There are 17 residues in the CDR3. The J segment lost 3 bases and the V segment lost 0 bases, leaving 7 bases of the junction unmatched. CDR1 SEHNR and CDR2 FQNEAQ come from the germline V gene (reference sequence).

This sequence joins TRBV25-1 and TRBJ1-6; a weak D match, TRBD1 (5 bases). The CDR3 sequence is 15 residues long. Looked up from germline, CDR1 is MGHDK and CDR2 is SYGVNS. The germline V and J ends were trimmed by 4 bases and 9 bases, with 16 bases remaining between them. CDR3 region: CASSGGPSMVSPLHF. CDR3 in DNA: TGTGCCAGCAGTGGGGGACCATCCATGGTTTCACCCCTCCACTTT.

The chain has TRBV4-1 and TRBJ2-5; 13 bases line up with TRBD2. J lost 5 bases, V lost 1 base, and 10 bases had no gene match. The CDR3 has 18 residues. Germline CDR1 is MGHRA and CDR2 is YSYEKL. CDR3 sequence (DNA): TGCGCCAGCAGCCAAGCTTTACTAGCGGGGGGGCAGTTGGAGACCCAGTACTTC. Its protein is CASSQALLAGGQLETQYF.

The chain links TRBV7-6 to TRBJ2-1, with D possibly matching TRBD2 (6 bases). V lost 7 bases to trimming and J lost 8 bases, with 21 bases between them. The germline CDR1 and CDR2 sequences are SGHVS and FNYEAQ. The CDR3 covers 15 residues. The CDR3 coding sequence is TGTGCCAGCACCCTAGGCCCGGAGGGGTTCCATGAGCAGTTCTTC. This codes for CASTLGPEGFHEQFF.

The V and J genes are TRBV29-1 and TRBJ1-1, with D perhaps TRBD1 (5 bases). This CDR3 spans 16 amino acids. Germline-derived CDR1 and CDR2 are SQVTM and ANQGSEA. V lost 1 base to trimming and J lost 4 bases, with 19 bases between them. The CDR3 spells CSVEGGWGSRVTEAFF. In DNA form, the CDR3 reads TGCAGCGTTGAAGGGGGTTGGGGGTCTCGCGTCACTGAAGCTTTCTTT.

The V gene is TRBV11-2, the J gene TRBJ2-1; the D gene is possibly TRBD2 (5 bases). V was trimmed by 7 bases and J by 2 bases, leaving 9 bases between them. The germline V gene encodes CDR1 SGHAT and CDR2 FQNNGV. The CDR3 has 13 amino acids. The CDR3 sequence is CASTLSAYNEQFF. The CDR3 nucleotides read TGTGCCAGCACCCTTAGCGCCTACAATGAGCAGTTCTTC.

The chain links TRBV7-6 to TRBJ1-2; 8 bases are a match to TRBD1. The CDR3 contains 12 residues. The junction had 4 bases not matched to a gene; V was cut back by 5 bases and J by 8 bases. Germline assignment: CDR1 SGHVS and CDR2 FNYEAQ. The CDR3 region has the DNA TGTGCCAGCAGCCCGACAGGGGACGGCTACACCTTC. As protein: CASSPTGDGYTF.

In this sample, this clone turned up a few times. The rearrangement uses TRBV28 and TRBJ2-1; no reliable D call. Germline CDR1 and CDR2: MDHEN and SYDVKM. The CDR3 covers 14 residues. Trimming took 2 bases from V and 3 from J, leaving 8 bases between them. DNA of the CDR3: TGTGCCAGCAGTTTAGAGACGGTCTACAATGAGCAGTTCTTC. It encodes CASSLETVYNEQFF.

A few counts support this clone. At one end, the junction sequence differs from germline, possibly due to a read error. CDR3 bases: TGTGCCAGCAGTGATCTAGCCCAAAACATTCAGTACTTC. Its protein product is CASSDLAQNIQYF. The chain links TRBV2 to TRBJ2-4, with a possible D match to TRBD2 (5 bases). CDR1 and CDR2 (germline): SNHLY, FYNNEI. This CDR3 spans 13 amino acids.

V and J are TRBV5-1 and TRBJ1-3, with no clear D. There are 14 residues in the CDR3. The V gene's germline CDR1 is SGHRS and CDR2 YFSETQ. Trimming stripped 3 bases from V and 3 bases from J, with 10 bases between. CDR3 nucleotide sequence: TGCGCCAGCAGCTCCGATTGGGATGGAAACACCATATATTTT. Its protein is CASSSDWDGNTIYF.